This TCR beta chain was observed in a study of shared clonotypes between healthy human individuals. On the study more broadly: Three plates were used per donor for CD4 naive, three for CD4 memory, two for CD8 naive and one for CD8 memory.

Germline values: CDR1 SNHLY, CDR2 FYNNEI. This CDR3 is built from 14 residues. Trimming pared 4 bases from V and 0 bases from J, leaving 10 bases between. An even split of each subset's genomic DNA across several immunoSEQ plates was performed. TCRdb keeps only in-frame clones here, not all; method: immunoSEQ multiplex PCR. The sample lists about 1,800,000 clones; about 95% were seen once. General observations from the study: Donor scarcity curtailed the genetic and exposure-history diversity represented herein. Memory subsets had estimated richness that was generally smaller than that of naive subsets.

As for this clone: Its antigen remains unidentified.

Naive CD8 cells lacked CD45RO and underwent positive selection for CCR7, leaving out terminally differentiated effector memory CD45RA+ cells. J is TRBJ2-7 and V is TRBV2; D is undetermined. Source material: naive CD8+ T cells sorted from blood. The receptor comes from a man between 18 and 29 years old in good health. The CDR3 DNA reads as TGTGCCAGCAGTGTGATCATTTCCTCCTACGAGCAGTACTTC. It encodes CASSVIISSYEQYF.